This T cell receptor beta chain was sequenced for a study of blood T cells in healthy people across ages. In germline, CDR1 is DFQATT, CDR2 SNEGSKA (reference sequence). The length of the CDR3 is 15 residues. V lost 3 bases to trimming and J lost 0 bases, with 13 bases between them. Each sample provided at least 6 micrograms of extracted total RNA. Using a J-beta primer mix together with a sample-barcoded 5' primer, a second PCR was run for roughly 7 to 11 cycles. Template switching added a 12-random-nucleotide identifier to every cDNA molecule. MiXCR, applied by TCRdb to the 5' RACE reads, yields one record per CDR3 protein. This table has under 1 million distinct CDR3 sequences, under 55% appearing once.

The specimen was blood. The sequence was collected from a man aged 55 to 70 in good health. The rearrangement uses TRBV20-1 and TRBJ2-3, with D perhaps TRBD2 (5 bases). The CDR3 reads CSARHRETSTDTQYF. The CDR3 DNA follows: TGCAGTGCTAGGCATAGGGAGACTAGCACAGATACGCAGTATTTT.